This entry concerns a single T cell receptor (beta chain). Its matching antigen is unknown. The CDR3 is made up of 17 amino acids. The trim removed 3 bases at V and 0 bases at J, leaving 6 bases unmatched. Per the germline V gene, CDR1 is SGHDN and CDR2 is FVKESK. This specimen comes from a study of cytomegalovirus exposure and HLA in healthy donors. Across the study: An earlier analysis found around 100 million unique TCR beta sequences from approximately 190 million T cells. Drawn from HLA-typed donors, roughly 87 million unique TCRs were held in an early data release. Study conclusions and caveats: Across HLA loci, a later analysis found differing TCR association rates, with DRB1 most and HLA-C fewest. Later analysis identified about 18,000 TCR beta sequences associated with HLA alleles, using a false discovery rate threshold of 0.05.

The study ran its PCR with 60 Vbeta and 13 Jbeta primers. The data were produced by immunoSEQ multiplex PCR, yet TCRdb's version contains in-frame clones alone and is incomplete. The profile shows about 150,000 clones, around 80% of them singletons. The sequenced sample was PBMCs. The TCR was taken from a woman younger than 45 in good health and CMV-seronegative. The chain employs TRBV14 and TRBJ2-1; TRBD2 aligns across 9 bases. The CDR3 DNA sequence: TGTGCCAGCAGCCATCAGCGGGAGGCCCTCTCCTACAATGAGCAGTTCTTC. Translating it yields CASSHQREALSYNEQFF.